The rows below give T cell receptor beta chains drawn from one sample of a study of identifying expanded T cells in peripheral blood. TCRdb keeps only in-frame clones here, not all; method: immunoSEQ multiplex PCR. The sample contains about 78,000 clones, more than 75% of which appear only once. The source material was blood. The receptors derive from a person aged 18 to 70 in good health. Each CDR3 is given with its conserved first and last residue. The order of the fields is CDR3 DNA, CDR3 protein, J gene, D gene, V gene, clone size. D genes are given only for firm matches. The size entry is marked missing in some rows and otherwise reads once, few, many or a size class.

DNA: TGCGCCAGCCGACTTGGGGACCTTAGCAATCAGCCCCAGCATTTT
CDR3: CASRLGDLSNQPQHF
J: TRBJ1-5
D: NA
V: TRBV5-1
size: NA

DNA: TGTGCCAGCAGTTCTCGTGGGAGTGGGAACACTGAAGCTTTCTTT
CDR3: CASSSRGSGNTEAFF
J: TRBJ1-1
D: NA
V: TRBV2
size: NA

DNA: TGTGCCAGCAGCCGCGGACAGCCTCTTTTTGGAAACACCATATATTTT
CDR3: CASSRGQPLFGNTIYF
J: TRBJ1-3
D: NA
V: TRBV7-2
size: NA

DNA: TGTGCCAGCAGCGGGACAGATAATTCACCCCTCCACTTT
CDR3: CASSGTDNSPLHF
J: TRBJ1-6
D: TRBD1
V: TRBV6-5
size: few

DNA: TGTGCCAGCAGCTTATTGGCCACCGGGACTCCTCGGCAGTACTTC
CDR3: CASSLLATGTPRQYF
J: TRBJ2-7
D: NA
V: TRBV13
size: NA

DNA: TGTGCCAGCAGTGTAGAACAGGGTCGACCCCTCCACTTT
CDR3: CASSVEQGRPLHF
J: TRBJ1-6
D: NA
V: TRBV6-6
size: NA

DNA: TGCGCCAGCAGCACACAGGGGGCGGTTGAAAAACTGTTTTTT
CDR3: CASSTQGAVEKLFF
J: TRBJ1-4
D: TRBD1
V: TRBV5-1
size: NA

DNA: TGCGCCAGCAGCCAAGCCTACACTAGCGGGGGGAACAATGAGCAGTTCTTC
CDR3: CASSQAYTSGGNNEQFF
J: TRBJ2-1
D: TRBD2
V: TRBV4-3
size: NA

DNA: TGTGCCAGCAGCCAGGATGGAAACACCATATATTTT
CDR3: CASSQDGNTIYF
J: TRBJ1-3
D: NA
V: TRBV2
size: NA

DNA: TGTGCCAGCAGTGAACGGTCGGGGGCGCCGGGGCCCCAGCATTTT
CDR3: CASSERSGAPGPQHF
J: TRBJ1-5
D: NA
V: TRBV2
size: NA

DNA: TGTGCCAGCAGCGTCGACGGGAACCTCTATGGCTACACCTTC
CDR3: CASSVDGNLYGYTF
J: TRBJ1-2
D: NA
V: TRBV9
size: NA

DNA: TGTGCCATCAGAAAGGACAGGGGGCTCGTTGGCTACACCTTC
CDR3: CAIRKDRGLVGYTF
J: TRBJ1-2
D: TRBD1
V: TRBV10-3
size: NA

DNA: TGTGCCAGCAGTGAGGGGGATAGCGGAGAGACCCAGTACTTC
CDR3: CASSEGDSGETQYF
J: TRBJ2-5
D: NA
V: TRBV2
size: NA

DNA: TGTGCCAGCAGCCCGGGACCGGCTAGTAACTATGGCTACACCTTC
CDR3: CASSPGPASNYGYTF
J: TRBJ1-2
D: NA
V: TRBV14
size: NA

DNA: TGTGCCAGCAGCTTGGGACGGCGGGGTGATACGCAGTATTTT
CDR3: CASSLGRRGDTQYF
J: TRBJ2-3
D: NA
V: TRBV11-3
size: once

DNA: TGTGCCAGCAGCTTAGGCGGCCCAGGCAACTACGTCGAGCAGTACTTC
CDR3: CASSLGGPGNYVEQYF
J: TRBJ2-7
D: NA
V: TRBV11-2
size: NA

DNA: TGTGCGGCGGGGGCCGGAAAGGACCGAACTGAAGCTTTCTTT
CDR3: CAAGAGKDRTEAFF
J: TRBJ1-1
D: NA
V: TRBV7-8
size: NA

DNA: TGTGCCAGCAGCTTAGCAATTTTGGGGAATGAGCAGTTCTTC
CDR3: CASSLAILGNEQFF
J: TRBJ2-1
D: NA
V: TRBV7-2
size: NA

DNA: TGCGCCAGCAGTGAGCTTGCACAGCCCCCGAACACCGGGGAGCTGTTTTTT
CDR3: CASSELAQPPNTGELFF
J: TRBJ2-2
D: NA
V: TRBV4-3
size: NA

DNA: TGTGCCAGCAGCGAAGACTGGACAGGGGGCCTTGAGCAGTACTTC
CDR3: CASSEDWTGGLEQYF
J: TRBJ2-7
D: TRBD1
V: TRBV2
size: NA

DNA: TGCAGCGTTGTAGTTTACAGCAACACCGGGGAGCTGTTTTTT
CDR3: CSVVVYSNTGELFF
J: TRBJ2-2
D: NA
V: TRBV29-1
size: NA

DNA: TGTGCCAGCAGTGACCCGCAGCGGGGGAAGTATGGCTACACCTTC
CDR3: CASSDPQRGKYGYTF
J: TRBJ1-2
D: NA
V: TRBV25-1
size: NA

DNA: TGTGCCAGCTCACCACAGGGCAGCCTTTCGCTTTATACGCAGTATTTT
CDR3: CASSPQGSLSLYTQYF
J: TRBJ2-3
D: NA
V: TRBV18
size: NA

DNA: TGTGCCAGCAGTGTCGGCAGGCCCACCTACGAGCAGTACTTC
CDR3: CASSVGRPTYEQYF
J: TRBJ2-7
D: NA
V: TRBV2
size: NA

DNA: TGTGCCAGCAGCGCGGGGACAGTAGTCCTTCACACCGGGGAGCTGTTTTTT
CDR3: CASSAGTVVLHTGELFF
J: TRBJ2-2
D: TRBD1
V: TRBV9
size: NA

DNA: TGTGCCAGCAGCTCCCGTAGGGCTAATGAAAAACTGTTTTTT
CDR3: CASSSRRANEKLFF
J: TRBJ1-4
D: NA
V: TRBV11-2
size: NA

DNA: TGTGCCAGCAGTTTCGTCGCCGGGACAGGGATCGATGGCTACACCTTC
CDR3: CASSFVAGTGIDGYTF
J: TRBJ1-2
D: TRBD1
V: TRBV28
size: NA

DNA: TGTGCCAGCAGCCCCCCGGGACTAGGGGGAAACACCGGGGAGCTGTTTTTT
CDR3: CASSPPGLGGNTGELFF
J: TRBJ2-2
D: TRBD2
V: TRBV5-4
size: NA

DNA: TGCGCCAGCAGTGAGACGGGACGAGGCGGCACTGAAGCTTTCTTT
CDR3: CASSETGRGGTEAFF
J: TRBJ1-1
D: NA
V: TRBV10-1
size: NA

DNA: TGTGCCAGTAGTATTTCAAACAGGGCGGAAAGTGGCTACACCTTC
CDR3: CASSISNRAESGYTF
J: TRBJ1-2
D: NA
V: TRBV19
size: NA

DNA: TGTGCCAGCAGCTTAAGAGGTCAGGAGACCCAGTACTTC
CDR3: CASSLRGQETQYF
J: TRBJ2-5
D: NA
V: TRBV9
size: NA

DNA: TGTGCCAGCAGTTACCCCGTGGGTGGCTACACCTTC
CDR3: CASSYPVGGYTF
J: TRBJ1-2
D: NA
V: TRBV6-5
size: NA